The sequence of this TCR beta chain was determined in a study of cytomegalovirus exposure and HLA in healthy donors. Method: immunoSEQ multiplex PCR; TCRdb's copy keeps in-frame clones and lacks some. The sample shows approximately 190,000 clones, 75% to 85% of them seen only once. The germline gives CDR1 SGDLS, CDR2 YYNGEE. The trim removed 3 bases at V and 9 bases at J, leaving 11 bases unmatched. The CDR3 is 14 residues long. This receptor was obtained from a woman aged 25 to 45 in good health and CMV-seropositive. Input material: PBMCs. The chain has TRBV9 and TRBJ2-5, with 7 bases aligning to TRBD2. For the CDR3, the DNA is TGTGCCAGCAGCGCGGGACTACCCCAAGTTCCCCAGTACTTC. Translated: CASSAGLPQVPQYF.